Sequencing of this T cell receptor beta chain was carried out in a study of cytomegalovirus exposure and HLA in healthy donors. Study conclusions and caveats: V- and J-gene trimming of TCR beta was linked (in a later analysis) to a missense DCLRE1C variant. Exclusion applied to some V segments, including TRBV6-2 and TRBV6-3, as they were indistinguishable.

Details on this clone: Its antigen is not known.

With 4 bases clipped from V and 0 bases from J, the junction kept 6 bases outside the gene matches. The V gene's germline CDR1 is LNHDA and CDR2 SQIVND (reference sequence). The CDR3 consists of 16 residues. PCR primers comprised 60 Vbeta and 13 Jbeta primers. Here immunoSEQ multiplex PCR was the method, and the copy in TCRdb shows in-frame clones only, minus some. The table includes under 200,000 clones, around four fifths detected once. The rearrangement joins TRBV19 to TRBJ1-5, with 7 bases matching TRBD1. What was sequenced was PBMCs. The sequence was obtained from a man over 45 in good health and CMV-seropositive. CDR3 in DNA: TGTGCCAGTAGTAGACTAGACAGGGTTAGCAATCAGCCCCAGCATTTT. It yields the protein CASSRLDRVSNQPQHF.